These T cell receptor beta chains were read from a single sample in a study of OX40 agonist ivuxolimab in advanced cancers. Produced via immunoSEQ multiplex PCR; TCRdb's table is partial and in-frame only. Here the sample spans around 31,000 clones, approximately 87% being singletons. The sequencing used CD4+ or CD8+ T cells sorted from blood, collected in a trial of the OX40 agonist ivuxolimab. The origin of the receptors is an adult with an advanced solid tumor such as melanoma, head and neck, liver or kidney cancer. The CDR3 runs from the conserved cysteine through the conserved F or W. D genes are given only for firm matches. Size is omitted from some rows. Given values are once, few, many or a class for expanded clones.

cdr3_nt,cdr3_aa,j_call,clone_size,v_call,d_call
TGCAGCGTTGATGGGACTAGCGGGAGTCCCACAGATACGCAGTATTTT,CSVDGTSGSPTDTQYF,TRBJ2-3,.,TRBV29-1,TRBD2
TGTGCCAGCAGTTTAAGCGCCGGGGATCTCCCCTCCTACGAGCAGTACTTC,CASSLSAGDLPSYEQYF,TRBJ2-7,few,TRBV27,.
TGTGCCAGTAGTCTCCGGACCCATTCCTTCTTT,CASSLRTHSFF,TRBJ1-1,.,TRBV19,.
TGTGCCTGGAGTATGGGGGGGCTTAACTATGGCTACACCTTC,CAWSMGGLNYGYTF,TRBJ1-2,few,TRBV30,.
TGTGCCAGCAGTGTCCCAGGACTCTCCTACGAGCAGTACTTC,CASSVPGLSYEQYF,TRBJ2-7,.,TRBV2,.
TGTGCCAGCAGCTTAGGGGGGGCGAATCAGCCCCAGCATTTT,CASSLGGANQPQHF,TRBJ1-5,.,TRBV13,.
TGTGCCAGCAGCGCACATGGGGACACACACAATGAGCAGTTCTTC,CASSAHGDTHNEQFF,TRBJ2-1,.,TRBV6-4,.
TGTGCCAGCAGTCCCCTCGGTGGCTACACCTTC,CASSPLGGYTF,TRBJ1-2,.,TRBV2,.
TGCAGCGTTGAAAATGAACTGAAGTCTAACTATGGCTACACCTTC,CSVENELKSNYGYTF,TRBJ1-2,.,TRBV29-1,.
TGTGCCAGTAGTATAATCGGTAGCAATCAGCCCCAGCATTTT,CASSIIGSNQPQHF,TRBJ1-5,.,TRBV19,.
TGTGCCAGCACCCTAGGGACCCAAGAGACCCAGTACTTC,CASTLGTQETQYF,TRBJ2-5,.,TRBV13,.
TGTGCCAGCAGCCAAGTTCGACCTAGTGAGCAGTTCTTC,CASSQVRPSEQFF,TRBJ2-1,.,TRBV14,.
TGTGCCAGCAGTTTCACATCACCTGTGGGATTTCAAAATGAAAAACTGTTTTTT,CASSFTSPVGFQNEKLFF,TRBJ1-4,once,TRBV28,.
TGTGCCAGCAGCATCCCTGGCGGGCTATTCTCCTACGAGCAGTACTTC,CASSIPGGLFSYEQYF,TRBJ2-7,.,TRBV7-9,.
TGCGCCAGCAGTGAAGGCCAGGTGGATGAGCAGTTCTTC,CASSEGQVDEQFF,TRBJ2-1,.,TRBV10-1,.
TGTGCCAGTGCGGACGGTGCTCAGCCCCAGCATTTT,CASADGAQPQHF,TRBJ1-5,once,TRBV19,.
TGTGCCAGCAGCCAAGATATTGGCACAGGGGCTTGGCAAGAGACCCAGTACTTC,CASSQDIGTGAWQETQYF,TRBJ2-5,many,TRBV4-2,TRBD1
TGTGCCAGCAGTTACTCGATTTTCGGGAACACTGAAGCTTTCTTT,CASSYSIFGNTEAFF,TRBJ1-1,.,TRBV6-5,.
TGTGCCAGCAGGGGAACAGGGGTAACTGAAGCTTTCTTT,CASRGTGVTEAFF,TRBJ1-1,few,TRBV27,TRBD1